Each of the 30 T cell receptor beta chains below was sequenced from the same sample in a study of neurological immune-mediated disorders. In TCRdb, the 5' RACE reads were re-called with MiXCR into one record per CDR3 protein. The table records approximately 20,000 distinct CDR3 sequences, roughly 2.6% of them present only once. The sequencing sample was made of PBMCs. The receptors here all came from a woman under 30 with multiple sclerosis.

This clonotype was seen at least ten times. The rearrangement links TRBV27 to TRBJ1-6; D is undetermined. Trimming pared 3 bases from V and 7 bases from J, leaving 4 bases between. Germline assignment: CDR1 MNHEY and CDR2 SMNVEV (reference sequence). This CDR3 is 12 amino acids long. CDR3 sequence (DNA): TGTGCCAGCAGTTTGGGCAATTCACCCCTCCACTTT. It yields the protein CASSLGNSPLHF.

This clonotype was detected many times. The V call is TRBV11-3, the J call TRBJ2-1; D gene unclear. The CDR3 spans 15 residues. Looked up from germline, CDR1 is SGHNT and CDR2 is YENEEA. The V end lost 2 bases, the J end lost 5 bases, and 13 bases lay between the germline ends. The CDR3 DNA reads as TGTGCCAGCAGCTTAAGGTCGGGTATCCACAATGAGCAGTTCTTC. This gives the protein CASSLRSGIHNEQFF.

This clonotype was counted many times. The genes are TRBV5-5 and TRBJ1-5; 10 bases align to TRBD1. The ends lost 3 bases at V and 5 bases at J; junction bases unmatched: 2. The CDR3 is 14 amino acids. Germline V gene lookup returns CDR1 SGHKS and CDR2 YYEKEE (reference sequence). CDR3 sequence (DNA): TGTGCCAGCAGCTGGACAGGGGGGGATCAGCCCCAGCATTTT. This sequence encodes CASSWTGGDQPQHF.

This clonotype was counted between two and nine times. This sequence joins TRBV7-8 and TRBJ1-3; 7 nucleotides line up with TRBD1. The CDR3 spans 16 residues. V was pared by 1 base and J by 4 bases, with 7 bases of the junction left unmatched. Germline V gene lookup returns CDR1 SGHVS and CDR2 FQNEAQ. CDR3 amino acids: CASSLDRQGSGNTIYF. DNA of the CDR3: TGTGCCAGCAGCTTAGACAGACAGGGCTCCGGAAACACCATATATTTT.

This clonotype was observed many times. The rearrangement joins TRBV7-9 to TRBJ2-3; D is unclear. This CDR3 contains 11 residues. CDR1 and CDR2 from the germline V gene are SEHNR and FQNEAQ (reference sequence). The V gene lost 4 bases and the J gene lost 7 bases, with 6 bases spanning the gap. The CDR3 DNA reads TGTGCCAGCAGCTCATCGAATACGCAGTATTTT. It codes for CASSSSNTQYF.

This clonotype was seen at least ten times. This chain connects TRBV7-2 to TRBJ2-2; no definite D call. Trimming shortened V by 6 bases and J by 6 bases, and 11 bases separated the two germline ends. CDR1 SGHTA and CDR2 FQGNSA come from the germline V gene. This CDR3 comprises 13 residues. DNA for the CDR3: TGTGCCAGCAGTCAGTGGGTTCCCGGGGAGCTGTTTTTT. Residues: CASSQWVPGELFF.

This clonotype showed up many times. The DNA for the CDR3 is TGTGCCAGCAGCCCACACGGCAGGGAGAGGGAGCAGTACTTC. Translating gives CASSPHGREREQYF. This chain connects TRBV3-1 to TRBJ2-7; D may match TRBD1 or TRBD2 (5 bases each). The CDR3 consists of 14 residues. V shed 4 bases and J shed 7 bases, with 17 bases lying between them. Germline-derived CDR1 and CDR2 are LGHDT and YNNKEL (reference sequence).

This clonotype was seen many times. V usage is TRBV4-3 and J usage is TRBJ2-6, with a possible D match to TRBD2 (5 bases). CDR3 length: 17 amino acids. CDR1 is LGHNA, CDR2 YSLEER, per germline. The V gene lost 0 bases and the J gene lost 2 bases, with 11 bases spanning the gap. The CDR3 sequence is CASSQDRGGPGANVLTF. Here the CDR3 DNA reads TGCGCCAGCAGCCAAGATCGGGGTGGCCCTGGGGCCAACGTCCTGACTTTC.

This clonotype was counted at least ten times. CDR3 in amino acids: CASSTQGQGYETQYF. The CDR3 DNA reads TGTGCCAGCAGCACACAGGGACAGGGGTACGAGACCCAGTACTTC. The V and J genes are TRBV7-2 and TRBJ2-5; 10 bases fit TRBD1. J lost 5 bases, V lost 5 bases, and 8 bases had no gene match. The germline V gene has CDR1 SGHTA and CDR2 FQGNSA. This CDR3 has 15 amino acids. The whole variable domain, filled in from reference TRBV7-2 and TRBJ2-5, reads GAGVSQSPSNKVTEKGKDVELRCDPISGHTALYWYRQSLGQGLEFLIYFQGNSAPDKSGLPSDRFSAERTGGSVSTLTIQRTQQEDSAVYLCASSTQGQGYETQYFGPGTRLLVL.

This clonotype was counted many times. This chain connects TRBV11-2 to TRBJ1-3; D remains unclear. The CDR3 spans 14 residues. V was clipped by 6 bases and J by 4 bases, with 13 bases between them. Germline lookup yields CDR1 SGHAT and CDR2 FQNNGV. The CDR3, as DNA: TGTGCCAGCAGGTCCATCAGGACGGGAAACACCATATATTTT. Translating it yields CASRSIRTGNTIYF.

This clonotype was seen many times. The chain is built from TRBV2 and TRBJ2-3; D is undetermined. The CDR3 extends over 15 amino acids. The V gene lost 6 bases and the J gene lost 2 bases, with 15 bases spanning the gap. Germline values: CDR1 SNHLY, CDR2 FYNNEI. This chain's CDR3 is CASSPRRSSTDTQYF. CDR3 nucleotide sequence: TGTGCCAGCAGCCCCCGGCGGTCCTCCACAGATACGCAGTATTTT.

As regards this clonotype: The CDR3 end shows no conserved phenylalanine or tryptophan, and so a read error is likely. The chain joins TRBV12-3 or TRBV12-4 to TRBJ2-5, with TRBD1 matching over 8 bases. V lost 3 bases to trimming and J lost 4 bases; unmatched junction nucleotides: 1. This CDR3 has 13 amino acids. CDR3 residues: CASSFRGLETQYY. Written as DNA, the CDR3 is TGTGCCAGCAGTTTCAGGGGGCTAGAGACCCAGTACTAC.

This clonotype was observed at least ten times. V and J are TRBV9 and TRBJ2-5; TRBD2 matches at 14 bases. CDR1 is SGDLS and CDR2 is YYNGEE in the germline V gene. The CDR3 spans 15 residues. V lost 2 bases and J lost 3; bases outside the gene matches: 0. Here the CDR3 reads CASSVTSGGEETQYF. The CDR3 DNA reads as TGTGCCAGCAGCGTGACTAGCGGGGGGGAAGAGACCCAGTACTTC.

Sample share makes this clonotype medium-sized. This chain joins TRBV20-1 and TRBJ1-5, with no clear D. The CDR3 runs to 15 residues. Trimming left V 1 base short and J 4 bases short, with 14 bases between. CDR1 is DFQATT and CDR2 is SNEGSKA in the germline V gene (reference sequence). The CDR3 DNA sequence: TGCAGTGCTAGAGTCAGGCCCGGGCAAAATCAGCCCCAGCATTTT. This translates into CSARVRPGQNQPQHF.

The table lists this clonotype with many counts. DNA for the CDR3: TGTGCCAGCAGCTCCGGGACAGGGTTTTTCTACGAGCAGTACGTC. This encodes CASSSGTGFFYEQYV. The chain couples TRBV5-6 to TRBJ2-7; 9 positions match TRBD1. This CDR3 has 15 amino acids. The germline gives CDR1 SGHDT, CDR2 YYEEEE. With 3 bases clipped from V and 3 bases from J, the junction kept 7 bases outside the gene matches.

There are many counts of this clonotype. The CDR3 here is CSARDHRGNTEAFF. CDR3 bases: TGCAGTGCTAGAGATCACCGGGGGAACACTGAAGCTTTCTTT. The chain links TRBV20-1 to TRBJ1-1; D is undetermined. The CDR3 extends over 14 amino acids. Per the germline V gene, CDR1 is DFQATT and CDR2 is SNEGSKA (reference sequence). V was cut by 0 bases and J by 1 base, with 9 bases left in between.

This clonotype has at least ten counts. Here the CDR3 DNA reads TGTGCCAGCAGTTTTGCAGACGGGGGAAAACTGTTTTTT. Translating gives CASSFADGGKLFF. This sequence joins TRBV12-3 or TRBV12-4 and TRBJ1-4; D may be TRBD1 (5 bases). This CDR3 has 13 amino acids. Trimming stripped 3 bases from V and 10 bases from J, with 12 bases between.

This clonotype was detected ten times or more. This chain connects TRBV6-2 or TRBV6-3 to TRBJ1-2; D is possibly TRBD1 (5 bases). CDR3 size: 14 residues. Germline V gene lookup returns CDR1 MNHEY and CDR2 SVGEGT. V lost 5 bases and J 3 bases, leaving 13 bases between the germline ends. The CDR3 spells CASSHRDRYYGYTF. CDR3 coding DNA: TGTGCCAGCAGTCACCGGGACCGCTACTATGGCTACACCTTC.

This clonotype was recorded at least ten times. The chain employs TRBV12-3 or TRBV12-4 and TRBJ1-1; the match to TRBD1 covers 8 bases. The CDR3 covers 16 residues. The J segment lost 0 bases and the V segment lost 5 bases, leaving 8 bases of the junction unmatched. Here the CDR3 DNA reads TGTGCCAGCAGTCGGACAGGGATCTTCATGAACACTGAAGCTTTCTTT. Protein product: CASSRTGIFMNTEAFF.

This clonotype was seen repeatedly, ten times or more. CDR3 residues: CASSITGKETQYF. The DNA of the CDR3 is TGCGCCAGCAGCATTACAGGGAAAGAGACCCAGTACTTC. The chain links TRBV5-1 to TRBJ2-5; TRBD1 is a possible D gene (6 bases). Trimming took off 4 bases at V and 3 bases at J, with 10 bases between the two ends. CDR1 is SGHRS and CDR2 is YFSETQ in the germline V gene. The CDR3 loop spans 13 amino acids.

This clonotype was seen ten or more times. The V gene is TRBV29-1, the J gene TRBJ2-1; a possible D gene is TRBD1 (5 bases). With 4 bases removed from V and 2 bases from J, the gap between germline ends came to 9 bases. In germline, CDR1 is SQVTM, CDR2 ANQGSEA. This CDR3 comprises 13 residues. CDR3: CSVARVAYNEQFF. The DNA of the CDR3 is TGCAGCGTTGCCAGGGTTGCCTACAATGAGCAGTTCTTC.

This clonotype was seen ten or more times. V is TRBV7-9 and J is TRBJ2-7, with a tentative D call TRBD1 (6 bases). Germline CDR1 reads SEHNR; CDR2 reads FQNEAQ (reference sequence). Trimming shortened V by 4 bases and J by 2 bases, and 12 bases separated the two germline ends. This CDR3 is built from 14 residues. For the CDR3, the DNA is TGTGCCAGCAGCTCCCTTAGACAGGCCTACGAGCAGTACTTC. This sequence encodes CASSSLRQAYEQYF.

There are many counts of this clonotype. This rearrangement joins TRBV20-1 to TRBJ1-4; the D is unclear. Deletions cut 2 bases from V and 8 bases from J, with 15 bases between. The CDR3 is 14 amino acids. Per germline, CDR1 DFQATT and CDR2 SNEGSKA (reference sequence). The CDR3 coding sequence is TGCAGTGCTAGACGACGAGGGATAAGCGAAAAACTGTTTTTT. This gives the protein CSARRRGISEKLFF.

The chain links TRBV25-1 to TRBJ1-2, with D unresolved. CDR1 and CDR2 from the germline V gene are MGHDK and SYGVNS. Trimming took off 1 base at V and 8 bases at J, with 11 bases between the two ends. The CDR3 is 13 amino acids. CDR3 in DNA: TGTGCCAGCAGTGAATTTACTAGCGGAGGCTACACCTTC. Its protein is CASSEFTSGGYTF.

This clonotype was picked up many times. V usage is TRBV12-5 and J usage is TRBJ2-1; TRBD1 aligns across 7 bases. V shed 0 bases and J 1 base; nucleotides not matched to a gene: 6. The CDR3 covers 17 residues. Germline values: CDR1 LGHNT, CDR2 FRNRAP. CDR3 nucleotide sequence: TGTGCTAGTGGTTTGGTACAGAAGGACAGGTCCTACAATGAGCAGTTCTTC. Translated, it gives CASGLVQKDRSYNEQFF.

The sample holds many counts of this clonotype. This chain's CDR3 is CSAIRGGYGYTF. As DNA, the CDR3 is TGCAGTGCTATAAGGGGAGGATATGGCTACACCTTC. J is TRBJ1-2 and V is TRBV20-1; a possible D gene is TRBD1 (5 bases). This CDR3 spans 12 amino acids. CDR1 is DFQATT and CDR2 is SNEGSKA in the germline V gene (reference sequence). Trimming left V 4 bases short and J 5 bases short, with 11 bases between.

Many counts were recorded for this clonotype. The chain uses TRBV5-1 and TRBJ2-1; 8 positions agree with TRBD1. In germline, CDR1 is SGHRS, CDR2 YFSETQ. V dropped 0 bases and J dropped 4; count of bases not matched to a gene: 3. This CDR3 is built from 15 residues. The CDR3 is CASSLGGTGYNEQFF. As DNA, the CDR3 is TGCGCCAGCAGCTTGGGTGGGACAGGATACAATGAGCAGTTCTTC.

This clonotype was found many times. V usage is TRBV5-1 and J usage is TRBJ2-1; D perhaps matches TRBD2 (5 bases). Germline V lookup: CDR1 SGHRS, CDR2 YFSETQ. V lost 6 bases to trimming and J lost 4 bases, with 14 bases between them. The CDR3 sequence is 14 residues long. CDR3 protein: CASKYRGEYNEQFF. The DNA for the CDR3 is TGCGCCAGCAAATACCGTGGGGAGTACAATGAGCAGTTCTTC.

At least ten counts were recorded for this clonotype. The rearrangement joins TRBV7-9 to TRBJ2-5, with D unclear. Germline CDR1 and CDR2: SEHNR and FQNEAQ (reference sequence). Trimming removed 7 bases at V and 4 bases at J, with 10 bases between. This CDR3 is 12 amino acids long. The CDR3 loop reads CASTRNIETQYF. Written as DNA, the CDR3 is TGTGCCAGCACACGGAACATAGAGACCCAGTACTTC.

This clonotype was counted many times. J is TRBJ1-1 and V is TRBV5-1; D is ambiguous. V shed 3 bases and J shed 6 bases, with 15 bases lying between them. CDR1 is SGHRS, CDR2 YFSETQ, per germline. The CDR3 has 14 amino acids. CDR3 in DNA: TGCGCCAGCAGCTCAAGAGGGTTGCGGGCTGAAGCTTTCTTT. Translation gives CASSSRGLRAEAFF.